The 24 T cell receptor beta chains reported below all come from one sample, sequenced in a study of regulatory T cells in long-lasting Graves disease. The authors built TCR beta libraries using iRepertoire HTBI primers and Arm-PCR of CDR3 regions. TCRdb reanalysed the multiplex PCR reads using MiXCR and keeps one entry per CDR3 protein. The data contain about 240,000 distinct CDR3 sequences, roughly a fifth of them singletons. Time point defined: newly diagnosed GD, antithyroid drugs for less than 3 months. The TCR library was made from RNA extracted from PBMCs. The input for sequencing was peripheral blood mononuclear cells (PBMCs), taken at new diagnosis, from a patient treated with antithyroid drugs. These receptors were obtained from a female donor with Graves disease.

This clonotype was seen ten or more times. This rearrangement joins TRBV20-1 to TRBJ2-3; 15 bases map to TRBD2. Germline assignment: CDR1 DFQATT and CDR2 SNEGSKA (reference sequence). Unmatched junction bases numbered 5, after V lost 0 bases and J lost 1 base. This CDR3 contains 18 residues. The DNA of the CDR3 is TGCAGTGCTAGAGATATGGGACTAGCGGGGGGCCGCACAGATACGCAGTATTTT. Translating it yields CSARDMGLAGGRTDTQYF.

This clonotype was seen ten or more times. This rearrangement joins TRBV6-1 to TRBJ1-2, with TRBD1 as a possible D gene (6 bases). V dropped 3 bases and J dropped 8 bases, with 13 bases sitting between them. The CDR3 covers 13 residues. The germline V gene has CDR1 MNHNS and CDR2 SASEGT. CDR3: CASSDGGGRGYTF. CDR3 DNA sequence: TGTGCCAGCAGTGATGGTGGGGGGCGCGGCTACACCTTC.

For this clonotype: A read error is likely here: a far larger clone is one base away. The chain links TRBV10-3 to TRBJ2-7; D unclear. The CDR3 is 13 amino acids. V shed 5 bases and J shed 5 bases, with 13 bases lying between them. Germline CDR1 is ENHRY and CDR2 is SYGVKD. CDR3 amino acids: CAISYGRSDEQYF. In DNA, the CDR3 is TGTGCCATCAGTTACGGCAGATCCGACGAGCAGTACTTC.

Many counts were recorded for this clonotype. The chain uses TRBV2 and TRBJ2-2, with 8 positions matching TRBD1. V lost 2 bases and J lost 8; bases outside the gene matches: 16. Germline V gene lookup returns CDR1 SNHLY and CDR2 FYNNEI. This CDR3 is built from 18 residues. This CDR3 is CASSERTGSHTTLGELFF. As DNA, the CDR3 is TGTGCCAGCAGTGAAAGGACAGGGTCCCACACAACCCTGGGGGAGCTGTTTTTT.

V and J are TRBV3-1 and TRBJ1-1, with 7 bases lining up with TRBD1. J lost 11 bases, V lost 1 base, and 13 bases had no gene match. There are 15 residues in the CDR3. The V gene's germline CDR1 is LGHDT and CDR2 YNNKEL (reference sequence). The CDR3 loop reads CASSQVLGGREGAFF. CDR3 nucleotides: TGTGCCAGCAGCCAAGTCTTAGGGGGCAGAGAAGGGGCTTTCTTT.

V and J are TRBV28 and TRBJ2-3; 9 bases agree with TRBD2. V lost 5 bases, J lost 0 bases, and 15 bases stayed unmatched. CDR1 and CDR2 (germline): MDHEN, SYDVKM. The CDR3 contains 19 residues. In DNA form, the CDR3 reads TGTGCCAGCAGTCTTCCTAGCGGGATGGGTCAATTAAGCACAGATACGCAGTATTTT. It encodes CASSLPSGMGQLSTDTQYF.

The V gene is TRBV12-5, the J gene TRBJ1-3; D is perhaps TRBD1 (5 bases). CDR1 is LGHNT and CDR2 is FRNRAP in the germline V gene. The CDR3 is 15 residues long. V was cut by 6 bases and J by 3 bases, with 15 bases left in between. The CDR3 region is CASGGLRGGGNTIYF. The CDR3 DNA reads as TGTGCTAGTGGAGGACTGAGGGGAGGTGGAAACACCATATATTTT.

Points on this clonotype: A much larger clone lies one base from this, so it may be a read error. V gene TRBV13 combines with J gene TRBJ1-1; the D is unclear. CDR1 is PRHDT and CDR2 is FYEKMQ in the germline V gene (reference sequence). Trimming took 4 bases from V and 6 from J, leaving 15 bases between them. The CDR3 extends over 14 amino acids. The DNA of the CDR3 is TGTGCCAGCAGCTCCCGGGATAGAAACGCTGAAGCTTTCTTT. Amino acid sequence: CASSSRDRNAEAFF.

The rearrangement links TRBV7-2 to TRBJ1-1; D is possibly TRBD1 (5 bases). Germline assignment: CDR1 SGHTA and CDR2 FQGNSA. Deletions cut 5 bases from V and 11 bases from J, with 12 bases between. CDR3 length: 11 residues. The CDR3 loop is CASSVRDSAFF. CDR3 DNA: TGTGCCAGCAGCGTCAGGGACTCCGCTTTCTTT.

Regarding this clonotype: A much more abundant neighbour one base away suggests this may be a read error. This sequence joins TRBV27 and TRBJ1-2; 7 nucleotides match TRBD1. This CDR3 comprises 13 residues. Trimming cost V 5 bases and J 7 bases; bases outside gene matches: 7. Germline CDR1 is MNHEY and CDR2 is SMNVEV (reference sequence). As DNA, the CDR3 is TGTGCCAGCAGTGACCGGACAGGACGTGGCTACACCTTC. Its translation is CASSDRTGRGYTF.

This clonotype has only a few counts. Compared with germline, one end of the junction differs, possibly owing to a read error. V usage is TRBV28 and J usage is TRBJ1-4; D gene ambiguous. The CDR3 is made up of 15 amino acids. Germline loops: CDR1 MDHEN, CDR2 SYDVKM. CDR3 nucleotide sequence: TGTGCCAGCAGTTCCCACATTGCAACTAATGGAAAACTGTTTTTT. The encoded protein is CASSSHIATNGKLFF.

Comment on this clonotype: This may arise from a read error, as a much more abundant clone is one base away. The chain joins TRBV20-1 to TRBJ2-4; 9 bases align to TRBD1. The CDR3 covers 18 residues. Germline CDR1 is DFQATT and CDR2 is SNEGSKA (reference sequence). CDR3: CSAPSTGGQHTPQNVQYF. In DNA form, the CDR3 reads TGCAGTGCTCCTTCAACAGGGGGCCAACATACCCCCCAAAACGTTCAGTACTTC.

As regards this clonotype: This likely stems from a read error, as it lies one base from a far larger clone. The CDR3 DNA sequence: TGTGCCAGTAGGGGATGGCAGGGGGGTCAGCCCCAGCATTTT. Its translation: CASRGWQGGQPQHF. The chain uses TRBV7-9 and TRBJ1-5; 7 nucleotides agree with TRBD1. Trimming removed 9 bases from V and 6 bases from J; junction bases left unmatched: 11. Germline V gene data show CDR1 as SEHNR and CDR2 as FQNEAQ (reference sequence). The CDR3 is made up of 14 amino acids.

This clonotype was detected only a few times. The chain couples TRBV20-1 to TRBJ1-5, with a tentative D call TRBD1 (5 bases). In germline, CDR1 is DFQATT, CDR2 SNEGSKA (reference sequence). Deletions cut 6 bases from V and 1 base from J, with 10 bases between. There are 13 residues in the CDR3. CDR3 amino acids: CSAGGGSNQPQHF. The CDR3 bases are TGCAGTGCAGGTGGGGGGAGCAATCAGCCCCAGCATTTT.

This clonotype was seen a few times. J is TRBJ1-2 and V is TRBV6-2 or TRBV6-3, with 10 nucleotides matching TRBD1. The CDR3 consists of 16 residues. V trimming: 6 bases; J trimming: 4 bases; junction bases outside the gene matches: 11. Per germline, CDR1 MNHEY and CDR2 SVGEGT. The CDR3 nucleotides read TGTGCCAGCAGCCTCAACCGGGACAGGGGTGGCTATGGCTACACCTTC. Its translation is CASSLNRDRGGYGYTF.

This clonotype was seen many times. This chain uses TRBV3-1 with TRBJ2-1; TRBD2 matches 9 bases. This CDR3 spans 17 amino acids. Germline lookup yields CDR1 LGHDT and CDR2 YNNKEL (reference sequence). The V segment lost 1 base and the J segment 7 bases; nucleotides outside the gene matches: 11. The CDR3 here is CASSQVRRLAALNEQFF. In nucleotides, the CDR3 is TGTGCCAGCAGCCAAGTCCGTAGACTAGCGGCTTTGAATGAGCAGTTCTTC.

In its sample, this clonotype was seen many times. V is TRBV10-1 and J is TRBJ2-7; D ambiguous. The V gene's germline CDR1 is WNHNN and CDR2 SYGVQD (reference sequence). With 6 bases removed from V and 3 bases from J, the gap between germline ends came to 12 bases. This CDR3 is 13 amino acids long. The CDR3 spells CASSSDPFYEQYF. CDR3 coding DNA: TGCGCCAGCAGCAGTGACCCCTTCTACGAGCAGTACTTC.

This clonotype has a handful of counts. This chain uses TRBV6-2 or TRBV6-3 with TRBJ2-4, with D maybe TRBD2 (7 bases). CDR3 size: 15 residues. With 7 bases removed from V and 1 base from J, the gap between germline ends came to 14 bases. Germline CDR1 reads MNHEY; CDR2 reads SVGEGT. The CDR3 nucleotides read TGTGCCAGCAAAGGGGGGGGAACGGCCAAAAACATTCAGTACTTC. Translated, it gives CASKGGGTAKNIQYF.

This clonotype came up many times. The chain is built from TRBV20-1 and TRBJ2-1, with TRBD2 as a possible D gene (6 bases). V was clipped by 6 bases and J by 9 bases, with 18 bases between them. Per the germline V gene, CDR1 is DFQATT and CDR2 is SNEGSKA (reference sequence). The CDR3 runs 13 residues. CDR3 in amino acids: CSAPWDSDFEQFF. In nucleotides, the CDR3 is TGCAGTGCCCCCTGGGACTCGGATTTTGAGCAGTTCTTC.

The chain links TRBV2 to TRBJ1-4, with 7 bases lining up with TRBD1. Germline trimming cut 7 bases from V and 5 bases from J; bases unmatched to any gene: 10. The CDR3 contains 15 residues. Germline V gene data show CDR1 as SNHLY and CDR2 as FYNNEI. The CDR3 is CASMALQGPNEKLFF. The DNA of the CDR3 is TGTGCCAGCATGGCTTTACAGGGGCCGAATGAAAAACTGTTTTTT.

V usage is TRBV7-2 and J usage is TRBJ2-1; 7 positions agree with TRBD2. Germline V gene lookup returns CDR1 SGHTA and CDR2 FQGNSA. This CDR3 spans 16 amino acids. Losses at the gene ends were 1 base for V and 2 bases for J; bases not matched to a gene: 5. The DNA of the CDR3 is TGTGCCAGCAGCTTAGGTGCGGGGGTCACCTACAATGAGCAGTTCTTC. This encodes CASSLGAGVTYNEQFF.

This clonotype was counted ten times or more. The chain combines TRBV11-3 with TRBJ1-2, with 7 bases lining up with TRBD1. Trimming took 5 bases from V and 3 from J; bases not matched to a gene: 9. Germline V CDR1 and CDR2: SGHNT, YENEEA. This CDR3 contains 15 residues. Written as DNA, the CDR3 is TGTGCCAGCAGCCCATGGACAGGTAGCGACTATGGCTACACCTTC. Protein product: CASSPWTGSDYGYTF.

This clonotype was found many times. This chain links TRBV14 with TRBJ2-1; D is ambiguous. Trimming removed 6 bases at V and 4 bases at J, with 10 bases between. CDR3 length: 13 residues. Germline V lookup: CDR1 SGHDN, CDR2 FVKESK. Written as DNA, the CDR3 is TGTGCCAGCAGGGAATCAGCGTACAATGAGCAGTTCTTC. It encodes CASRESAYNEQFF.

In this sample, this clonotype turned up a few times. The rearrangement links TRBV6-1 to TRBJ2-2; D not resolved. CDR1 MNHNS and CDR2 SASEGT come from the germline V gene. The ends were cut back, 8 bases at V and 7 bases at J, with 14 bases in the middle. The CDR3 extends over 13 amino acids. CDR3 sequence: CASAVLVGGELFF. The CDR3 coding sequence is TGTGCCAGCGCGGTATTGGTTGGCGGGGAGCTGTTTTTT.